This T cell receptor beta chain was captured in a study of CD8+ T cells in alopecia areata. Study-level findings and limits: Patients shared TCRs less clearly than mice did, possibly for HLA-related reasons. Among the cells sequenced in scalp samples are also the resident alphabeta T cells of normal skin. Higher clonality than in normal scalp was seen in lesional scalp, especially alopecia totalis/universalis.

The CDR3 runs to 14 residues. CDR1 and CDR2 from the germline V gene are SEHNR and FQNEAQ (reference sequence). Trimming shortened V by 5 bases and J by 2 bases, and 10 bases separated the two germline ends. With regard to this clone: Its specificity is unknown.

Sequencing templates came from extracted RNA that was reverse transcribed into cDNA. Using immunoSEQ multiplex PCR, the repertoire was profiled, and TCRdb retains in-frame clones only, with some absent. The sample comprises 140,000 or so clones, roughly 60% of which are singletons, and 35% to 40% rests with the top ten. The rearrangement joins TRBV7-9 to TRBJ2-1; D gene unclear. The sequence derives from a human donor in good health. The sequencing sample was made of CD8+ T cells sorted from blood. The CDR3 is CASSDKDPYNEQFF. The CDR3 DNA reads TGTGCCAGCAGCGATAAGGATCCCTACAATGAGCAGTTCTTC.